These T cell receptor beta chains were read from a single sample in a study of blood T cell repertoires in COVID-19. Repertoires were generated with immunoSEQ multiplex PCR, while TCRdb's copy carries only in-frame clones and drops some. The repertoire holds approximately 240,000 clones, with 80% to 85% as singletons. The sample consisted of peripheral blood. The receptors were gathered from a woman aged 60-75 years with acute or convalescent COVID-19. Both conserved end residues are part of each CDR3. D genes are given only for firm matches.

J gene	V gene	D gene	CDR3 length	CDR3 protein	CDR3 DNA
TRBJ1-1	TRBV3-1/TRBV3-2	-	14	CASSLAGISTEAFF	TGTGCCAGCAGCCTCGCAGGGATAAGCACTGAAGCTTTCTTT
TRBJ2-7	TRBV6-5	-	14	CASSPQRGSYEQYF	TGTGCCAGCAGCCCCCAGCGCGGCTCCTACGAGCAGTACTTC
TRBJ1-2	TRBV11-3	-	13	CASSRRSGLGYTF	TGTGCCAGCAGCCGGCGATCAGGGTTGGGCTACACCTTC
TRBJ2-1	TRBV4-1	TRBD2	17	CASSQVRAGVSYNEQFF	TGCGCCAGCAGCCAAGTTCGAGCGGGGGTCTCCTACAATGAGCAGTTCTTC
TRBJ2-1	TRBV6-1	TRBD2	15	CASSEGGTTYNEQFF	TGTGCCAGCAGTGAAGGTGGGACTACCTACAATGAGCAGTTCTTC
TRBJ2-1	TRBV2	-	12	CASSFRVGEQFF	TGTGCCAGCAGTTTCAGGGTGGGTGAGCAGTTCTTC
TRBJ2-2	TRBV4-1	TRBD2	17	CASSQDAGGWNTGELFF	TGCGCCAGCAGCCAAGATGCGGGGGGTTGGAACACCGGGGAGCTGTTTTTT
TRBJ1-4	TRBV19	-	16	CASREGPQPTNEKLFF	TGTGCCAGTAGGGAGGGGCCGCAACCAACTAATGAAAAACTGTTTTTT
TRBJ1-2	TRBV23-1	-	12	CASRAANYGYTF	TGCGCCAGCAGGGCAGCTAACTATGGCTACACCTTC
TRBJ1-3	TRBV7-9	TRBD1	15	CASSTRQGMGNTIYF	TGTGCCAGCAGCACCCGACAGGGAATGGGAAACACCATATATTTT
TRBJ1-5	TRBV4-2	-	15	CASSQDGRGTQPQHF	TGTGCCAGCAGCCAAGATGGTAGGGGGACTCAGCCCCAGCATTTT
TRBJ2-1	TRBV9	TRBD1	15	CASSLGTGIYNEQFF	TGTGCCAGCAGCCTTGGGACAGGGATCTACAATGAGCAGTTCTTC
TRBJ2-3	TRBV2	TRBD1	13	CARRQGQFDTQYF	TGTGCCCGTCGACAGGGGCAATTTGATACGCAGTATTTT
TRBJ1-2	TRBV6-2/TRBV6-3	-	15	CASSYSGGFNYGYTF	TGTGCCAGCAGTTATTCGGGCGGGTTTAACTATGGCTACACCTTC
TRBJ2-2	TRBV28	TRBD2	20	CASSNGTSGGQSTNTGELFF	TGTGCCAGCAGTAACGGGACTAGCGGGGGCCAATCCACGAACACCGGGGAGCTGTTTTTT
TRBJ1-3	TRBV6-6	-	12	CASTPGGNTIYF	TGTGCCAGCACTCCGGGGGGAAACACCATATATTTT
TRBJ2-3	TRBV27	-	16	CASSRQTSPSTDTQYF	TGTGCCAGCAGTCGCCAGACTTCCCCTAGCACAGATACGCAGTATTTT
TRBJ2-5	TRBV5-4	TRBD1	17	CASSKGQGTSAGETQYF	TGTGCCAGCAGCAAGGGACAGGGAACATCAGCGGGAGAGACCCAGTACTTC